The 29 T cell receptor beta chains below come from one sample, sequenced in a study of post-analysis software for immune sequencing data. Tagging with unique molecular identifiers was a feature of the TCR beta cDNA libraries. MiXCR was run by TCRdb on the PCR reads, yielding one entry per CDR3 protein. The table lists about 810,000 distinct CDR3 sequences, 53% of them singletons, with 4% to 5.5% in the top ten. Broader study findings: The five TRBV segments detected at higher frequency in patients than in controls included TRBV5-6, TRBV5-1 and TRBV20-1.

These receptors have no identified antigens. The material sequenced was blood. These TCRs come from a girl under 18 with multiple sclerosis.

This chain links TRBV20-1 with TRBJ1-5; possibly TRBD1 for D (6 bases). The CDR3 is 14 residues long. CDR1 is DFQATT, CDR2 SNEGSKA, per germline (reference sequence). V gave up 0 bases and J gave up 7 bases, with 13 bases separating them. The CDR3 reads CSAREGQILQPQHF. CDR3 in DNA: TGCAGTGCTAGAGAAGGACAGATACTACAGCCCCAGCATTTT.

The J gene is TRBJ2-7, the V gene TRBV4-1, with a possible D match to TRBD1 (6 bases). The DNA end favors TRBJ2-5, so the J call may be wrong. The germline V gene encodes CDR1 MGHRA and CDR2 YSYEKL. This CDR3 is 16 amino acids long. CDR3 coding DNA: TGCGCCAGCAGCCAACAAAAACAGGGCCCAGGGGAGACCCAGTACTTC. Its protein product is CASSQQKQGPGETQYF.

DNA for the CDR3: TGTGCCAGCTCACCAACGGGACAGATGAGCTATGGCTACACCTTC. This sequence encodes CASSPTGQMSYGYTF. The V call is TRBV18, the J call TRBJ1-2, with 7 bases lining up with TRBD1. This CDR3 has 15 amino acids. Trimming removed 2 bases from V and 4 bases from J; junction bases left unmatched: 7. Germline loops: CDR1 KGHSH, CDR2 LQKENI.

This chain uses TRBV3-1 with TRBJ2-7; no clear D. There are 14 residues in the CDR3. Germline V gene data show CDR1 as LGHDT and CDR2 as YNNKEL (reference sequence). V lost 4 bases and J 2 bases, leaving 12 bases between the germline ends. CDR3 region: CASSPIEQPYEQYF. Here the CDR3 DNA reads TGTGCCAGCAGCCCAATAGAACAGCCCTACGAGCAGTACTTC.

CDR3 coding DNA: TGTGCCATCAGTGGGGGCCAGGAGTCCTATGGCTACACCTTC. Its translation is CAISGGQESYGYTF. The chain has TRBV10-3 and TRBJ1-2, with D perhaps TRBD1 (5 bases). CDR3 length equals 14 residues. The ends were cut back, 4 bases at V and 4 bases at J, with 13 bases in the middle. Germline assignment: CDR1 ENHRY and CDR2 SYGVKD.

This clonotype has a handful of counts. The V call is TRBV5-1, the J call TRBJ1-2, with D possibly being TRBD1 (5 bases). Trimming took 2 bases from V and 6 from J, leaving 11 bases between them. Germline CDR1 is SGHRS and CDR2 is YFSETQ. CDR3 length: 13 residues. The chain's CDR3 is CASSLSGQDGYTF. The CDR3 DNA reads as TGCGCCAGCAGCTTATCAGGGCAGGATGGCTACACCTTC.

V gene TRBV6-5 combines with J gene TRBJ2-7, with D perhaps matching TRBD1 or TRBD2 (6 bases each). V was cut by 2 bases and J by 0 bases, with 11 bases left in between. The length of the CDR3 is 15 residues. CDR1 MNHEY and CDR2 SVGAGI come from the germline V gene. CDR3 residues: CASSYGGLSSYEQYF. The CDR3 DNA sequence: TGTGCCAGCAGTTACGGGGGGCTGAGCTCCTACGAGCAGTACTTC.

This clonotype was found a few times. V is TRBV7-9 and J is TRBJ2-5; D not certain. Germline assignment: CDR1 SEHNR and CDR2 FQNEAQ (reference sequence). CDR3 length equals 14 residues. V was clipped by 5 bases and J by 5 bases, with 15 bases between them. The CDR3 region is CASSPSFHRETQYF. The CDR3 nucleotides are TGTGCCAGCAGCCCAAGCTTCCATCGGGAGACCCAGTACTTC. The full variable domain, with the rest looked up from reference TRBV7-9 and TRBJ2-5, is DTGVSQNPRHKITKRGQNVTFRCDPISEHNRLYWYRQTLGQGPEFLTYFQNEAQLEKSRLLSDRFSAERPKGSFSTLEIQRTEQGDSAMYLCASSPSFHRETQYFGPGTRLLVL.

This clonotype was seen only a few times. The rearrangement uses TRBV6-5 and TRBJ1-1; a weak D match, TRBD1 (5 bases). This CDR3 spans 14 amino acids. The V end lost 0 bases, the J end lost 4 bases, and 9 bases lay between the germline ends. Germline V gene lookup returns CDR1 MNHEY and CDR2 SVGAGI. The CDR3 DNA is TGTGCCAGCAGTTACTCGGGGCAGGGCACTGAAGCTTTCTTT. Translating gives CASSYSGQGTEAFF.

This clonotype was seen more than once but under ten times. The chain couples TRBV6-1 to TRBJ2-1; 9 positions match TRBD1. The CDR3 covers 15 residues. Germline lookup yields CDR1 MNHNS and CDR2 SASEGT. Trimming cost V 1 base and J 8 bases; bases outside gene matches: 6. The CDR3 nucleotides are TGTGCCAGCAGTGAAGGGGGACAGGGTGAACATGAGCAGTTCTTC. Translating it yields CASSEGGQGEHEQFF.

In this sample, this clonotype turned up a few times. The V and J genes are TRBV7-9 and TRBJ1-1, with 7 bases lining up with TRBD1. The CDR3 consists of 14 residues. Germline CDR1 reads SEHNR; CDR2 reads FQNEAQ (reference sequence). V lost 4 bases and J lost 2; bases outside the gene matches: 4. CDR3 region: CASSWGTANTEAFF. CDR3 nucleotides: TGTGCCAGCAGCTGGGGGACAGCCAACACTGAAGCTTTCTTT.

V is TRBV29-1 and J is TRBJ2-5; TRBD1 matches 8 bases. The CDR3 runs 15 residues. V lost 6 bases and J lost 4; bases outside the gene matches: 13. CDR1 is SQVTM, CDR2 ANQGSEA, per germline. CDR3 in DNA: TGCAGCGTGAAGCCTGGACAGGGCCTCAGAGAGACCCAGTACTTC. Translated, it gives CSVKPGQGLRETQYF.

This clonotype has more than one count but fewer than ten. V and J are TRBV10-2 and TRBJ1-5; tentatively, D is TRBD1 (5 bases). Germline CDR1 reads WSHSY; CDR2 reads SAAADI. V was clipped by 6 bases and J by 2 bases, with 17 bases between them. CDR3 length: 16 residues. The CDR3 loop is CASRARDGPGNQPQHF. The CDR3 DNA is TGCGCCAGCAGGGCAAGGGACGGGCCGGGCAATCAGCCCCAGCATTTT.

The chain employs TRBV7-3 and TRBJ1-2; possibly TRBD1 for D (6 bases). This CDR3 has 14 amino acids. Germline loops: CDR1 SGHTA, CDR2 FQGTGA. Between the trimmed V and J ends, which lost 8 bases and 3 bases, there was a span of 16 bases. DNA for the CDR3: TGTGCCAGCGCTAACGGAGCAGGGGACTATGGCTACACCTTC. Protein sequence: CASANGAGDYGYTF.

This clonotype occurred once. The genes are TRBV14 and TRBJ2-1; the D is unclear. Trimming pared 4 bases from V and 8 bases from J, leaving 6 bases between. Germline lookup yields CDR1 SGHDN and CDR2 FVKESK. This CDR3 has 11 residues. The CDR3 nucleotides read TGTGCCAGCAGCCCGCCGGATGAGCAGTTCTTC. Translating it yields CASSPPDEQFF. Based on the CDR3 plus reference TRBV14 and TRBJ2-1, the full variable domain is EAGVTQFPSHSVIEKGQTVTLRCDPISGHDNLYWYRRVMGKEIKFLLHFVKESKQDESGMPNNRFLAERTGGTYSTLKVQPAELEDSGVYFCASSPPDEQFFGPGTRLTVL.

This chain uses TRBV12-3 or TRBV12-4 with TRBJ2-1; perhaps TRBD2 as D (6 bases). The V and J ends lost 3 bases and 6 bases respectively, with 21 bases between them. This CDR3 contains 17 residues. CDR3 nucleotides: TGTGCCAGCAGTTTCAAACCCGGACTACTTTTAGGCAATGAGCAGTTCTTC. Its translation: CASSFKPGLLLGNEQFF.

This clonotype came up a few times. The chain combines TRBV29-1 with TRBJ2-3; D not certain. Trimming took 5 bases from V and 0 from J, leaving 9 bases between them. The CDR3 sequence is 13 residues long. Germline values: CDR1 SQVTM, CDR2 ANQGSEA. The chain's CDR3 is CSVTTSSTDTQYF. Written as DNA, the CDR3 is TGCAGCGTTACAACATCTAGCACAGATACGCAGTATTTT.

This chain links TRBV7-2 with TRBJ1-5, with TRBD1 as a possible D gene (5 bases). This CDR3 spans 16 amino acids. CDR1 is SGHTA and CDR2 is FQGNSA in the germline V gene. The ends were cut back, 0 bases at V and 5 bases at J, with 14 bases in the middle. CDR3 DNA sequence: TGTGCCAGCAGCTTAGCGATAGGGGAACGATATCAGCCCCAGCATTTT. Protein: CASSLAIGERYQPQHF.

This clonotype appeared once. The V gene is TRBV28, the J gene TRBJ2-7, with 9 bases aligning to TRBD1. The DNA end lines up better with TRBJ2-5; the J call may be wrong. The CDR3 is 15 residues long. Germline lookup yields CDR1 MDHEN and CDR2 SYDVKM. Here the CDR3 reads CASSAMTGGRETQYF. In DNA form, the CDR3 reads TGTGCCAGCAGTGCCATGACAGGGGGGAGGGAGACCCAGTACTTC.

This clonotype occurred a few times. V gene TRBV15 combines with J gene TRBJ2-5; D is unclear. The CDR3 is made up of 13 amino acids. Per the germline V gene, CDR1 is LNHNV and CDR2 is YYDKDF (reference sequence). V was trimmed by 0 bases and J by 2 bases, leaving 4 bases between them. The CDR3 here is CATSRDRQETQYF. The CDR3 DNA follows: TGTGCCACCAGCAGAGATCGGCAAGAGACCCAGTACTTC. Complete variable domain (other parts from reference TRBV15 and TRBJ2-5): DAMVIQNPRYQVTQFGKPVTLSCSQTLNHNVMYWYQQKSSQAPKLLFHYYDKDFNNEADTPDNFQSRRPNTSFCFLDIRSPGLGDTAMYLCATSRDRQETQYFGPGTRLLVL.

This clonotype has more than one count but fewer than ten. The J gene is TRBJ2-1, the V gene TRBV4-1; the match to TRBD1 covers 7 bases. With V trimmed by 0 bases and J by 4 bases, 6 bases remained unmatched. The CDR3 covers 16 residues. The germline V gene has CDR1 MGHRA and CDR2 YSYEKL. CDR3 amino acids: CASSQDSGTAYNEQFF. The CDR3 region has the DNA TGCGCCAGCAGCCAAGATTCCGGGACAGCTTACAATGAGCAGTTCTTC.

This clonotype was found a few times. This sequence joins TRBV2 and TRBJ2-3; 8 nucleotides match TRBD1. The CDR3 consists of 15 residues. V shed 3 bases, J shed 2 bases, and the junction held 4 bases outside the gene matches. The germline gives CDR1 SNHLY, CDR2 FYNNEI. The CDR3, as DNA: TGTGCCAGCAGTGATGGACAGGGCCACACAGATACGCAGTATTTT. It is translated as CASSDGQGHTDTQYF.

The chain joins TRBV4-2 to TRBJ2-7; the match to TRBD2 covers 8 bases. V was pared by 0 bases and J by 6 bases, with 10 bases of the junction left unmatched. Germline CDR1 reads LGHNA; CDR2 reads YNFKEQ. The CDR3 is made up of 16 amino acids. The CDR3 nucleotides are TGTGCCAGCAGCCAAGATTATCGGGGGGGGGCCCTCGAGCAGTACTTC. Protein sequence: CASSQDYRGGALEQYF.

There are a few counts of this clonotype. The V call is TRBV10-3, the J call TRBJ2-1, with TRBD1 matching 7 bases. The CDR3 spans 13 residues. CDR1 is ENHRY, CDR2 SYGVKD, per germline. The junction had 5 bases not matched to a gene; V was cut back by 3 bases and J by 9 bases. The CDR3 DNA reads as TGTGCCATCAGTGAAGCACCAGGGGGTGAGCAGTTCTTC. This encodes CAISEAPGGEQFF.

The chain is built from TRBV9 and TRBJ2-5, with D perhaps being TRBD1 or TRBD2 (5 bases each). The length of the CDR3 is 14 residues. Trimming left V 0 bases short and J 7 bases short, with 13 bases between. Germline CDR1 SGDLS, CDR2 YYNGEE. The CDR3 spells CASSVGATGGTQYF. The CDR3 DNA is TGTGCCAGCAGCGTAGGGGCCACTGGGGGGACCCAGTACTTC.

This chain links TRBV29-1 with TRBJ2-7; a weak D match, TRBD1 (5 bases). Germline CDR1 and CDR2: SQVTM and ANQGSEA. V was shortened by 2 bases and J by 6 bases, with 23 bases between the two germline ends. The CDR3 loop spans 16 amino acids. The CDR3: CSVETDREFPLGEQYF. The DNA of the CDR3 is TGCAGCGTTGAAACCGACAGAGAATTTCCCCTAGGCGAGCAGTACTTC.

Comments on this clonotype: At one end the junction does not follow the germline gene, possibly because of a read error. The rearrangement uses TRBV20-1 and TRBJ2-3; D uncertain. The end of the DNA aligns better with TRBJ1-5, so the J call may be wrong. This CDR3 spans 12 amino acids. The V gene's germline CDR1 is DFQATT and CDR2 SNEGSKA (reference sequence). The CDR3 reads CSARVAADTQHF. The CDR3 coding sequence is TGCAGTGCGAGAGTAGCAGCAGATACGCAGCATTTT.

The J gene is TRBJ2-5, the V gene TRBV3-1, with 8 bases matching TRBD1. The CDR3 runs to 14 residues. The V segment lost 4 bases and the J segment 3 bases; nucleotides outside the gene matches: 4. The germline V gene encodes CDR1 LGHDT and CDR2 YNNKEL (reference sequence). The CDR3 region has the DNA TGTGCCAGCAGCCGCGGGACAGGAGAAGAGACCCAGTACTTC. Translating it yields CASSRGTGEETQYF.

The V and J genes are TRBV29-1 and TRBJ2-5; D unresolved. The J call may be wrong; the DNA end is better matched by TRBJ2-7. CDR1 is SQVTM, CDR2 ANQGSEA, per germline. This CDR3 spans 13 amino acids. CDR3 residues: CSLKGGAFYEQYF. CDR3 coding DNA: TGCAGTCTAAAAGGCGGCGCTTTCTACGAGCAGTACTTC.